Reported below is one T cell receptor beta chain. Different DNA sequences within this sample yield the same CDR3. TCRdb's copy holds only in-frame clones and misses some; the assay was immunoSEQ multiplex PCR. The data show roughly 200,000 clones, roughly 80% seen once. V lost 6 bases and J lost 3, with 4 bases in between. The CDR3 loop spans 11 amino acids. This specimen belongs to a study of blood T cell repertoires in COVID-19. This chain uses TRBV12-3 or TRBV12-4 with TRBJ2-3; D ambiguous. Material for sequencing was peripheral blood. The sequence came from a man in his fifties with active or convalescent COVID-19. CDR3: CASSLTDTQYF. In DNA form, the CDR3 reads TGTGCCAGCAGCCTAACAGATACGCAGTATTTT.